This T cell receptor (beta chain) was observed in a study of Graves' ophthalmopathy and Graves' hyperthyroidism. Study in general: Prior to any treatment, peripheral blood was collected at the time of initial diagnosis. General study findings and limits: A 13-signature model separated ophthalmopathy from stable hyperthyroidism, just over 85% sensitivity, 80% to 83% specificity. Blood contained most expanded thyroid clonotypes exceeding 0.001 frequency.

The germline gives CDR1 SGHVS, CDR2 FNYEAQ. The germline V and J ends were trimmed by 5 bases and 5 bases, with 15 bases remaining between them. The CDR3 loop spans 14 amino acids. CDR3 regions of TCR beta were amplified from RNA transcripts. An initial RT-PCR round employing HTBI primers preceded a second-round multiplex PCR. One entry per CDR3 protein results from TCRdb running MiXCR on the multiplex PCR reads. This table holds more than 150,000 distinct CDR3 sequences, under 40% found once. In this sample, this clonotype turned up many times. As yet, its antigen is unknown. Clinical symptoms, serum thyroxine, TRAb, thyroid ultrasound and orbital computed tomography determined diagnosis.

This chain joins TRBV7-6 and TRBJ2-5, with TRBD2 as a possible D gene (5 bases). Material: peripheral blood. The TCR comes from a woman in her forties with Graves' ophthalmopathy. The CDR3 is CASSPLLDSETQYF. The CDR3 coding sequence is TGTGCCAGCAGCCCCCTTCTGGACTCGGAGACCCAGTACTTC.